The 18 T cell receptor beta chains in this list originate from one sample, sequenced in a study of T cell repertoires in cytomegalovirus infection. TCRdb re-derived calls from the reads in MiXCR, one entry per CDR3 protein. The sample has 65,000 to 95,000 distinct CDR3 sequences, 3% to 4.5% seen once. The sequenced sample was PBMCs. The receptor set was obtained from a human donor in good health (CMV status not recorded). Some clones in this sample may be carry-over from other donors' samples.

The table lists this clonotype with many counts. This chain connects TRBV6-1 to TRBJ1-1; D might be TRBD1 (6 bases). CDR3 length: 15 amino acids. With 6 bases removed from V and 4 bases from J, the gap between germline ends came to 18 bases. From germline, CDR1 is MNHNS and CDR2 SASEGT. The CDR3 region has the DNA TGTGCCAGCAGCGCATATGACAGGCTCGGCACTGAAGCTTTCTTT. Encoded protein: CASSAYDRLGTEAFF.

This clonotype was recorded at least ten times. This chain joins TRBV28 and TRBJ1-2; D uncertain. V gave up 5 bases and J gave up 3 bases, with 13 bases separating them. Germline V gene data show CDR1 as MDHEN and CDR2 as SYDVKM. The CDR3 covers 14 residues. The CDR3 DNA reads as TGTGCCAGCAGTCCCGTGGGAGCTCACTATGGCTACACCTTC. Protein product: CASSPVGAHYGYTF.

The sample holds many counts of this clonotype. The chain combines TRBV7-2 with TRBJ1-2; tentatively, D is TRBD1 (5 bases). The CDR3 runs 14 residues. Germline V gene sequence: CDR1 SGHTA, CDR2 FQGNSA. Trimming took 7 bases from V and 4 from J, leaving 16 bases between them. The CDR3 DNA reads TGTGCCAGCACCTCCCAAACAGGACGCTATGGCTACACCTTC. It translates to CASTSQTGRYGYTF. The whole variable domain, filled in from reference TRBV7-2 and TRBJ1-2, reads GAGVSQSPSNKVTEKGKDVELRCDPISGHTALYWYRQSLGQGLEFLIYFQGNSAPDKSGLPSDRFSAERTGGSVSTLTIQRTQQEDSAVYLCASTSQTGRYGYTFGSGTRLTVV.

This clonotype was seen ten or more times. The rearrangement uses TRBV7-9 and TRBJ1-2; D gene ambiguous. V lost 3 bases, J lost 0 bases, and 14 bases lay in between. This CDR3 is built from 16 residues. The germline V gene has CDR1 SEHNR and CDR2 FQNEAQ (reference sequence). DNA of the CDR3: TGTGCCAGCAGCTTGCCGAACGGACCGACTAACTATGGCTACACCTTC. Translation gives CASSLPNGPTNYGYTF.

Comments on this clonotype: The germline gene is not matched at one end of the junction; a read error may be the cause. V gene TRBV14 combines with J gene TRBJ1-2; 7 nucleotides line up with TRBD1. The V gene's germline CDR1 is SGHDN and CDR2 FVKESK. The CDR3 has 16 residues. Written as DNA, the CDR3 is TGTGTCAGCAACCACCTACACCGGGACAGAGACTATGGCTACACCTTC. This codes for CVSNHLHRDRDYGYTF. The full variable domain, in which reference TRBV14 and TRBJ1-2 provide the parts outside the CDR3, is EAGVTQFPSHSVIEKGQTVTLRCDPISGHDNLYWYRRVMGKEIKFLLHFVKESKQDESGMPNNRFLAERTGGTYSTLKVQPAELEDSGVYFCVSNHLHRDRDYGYTFGSGTRLTVV.

This clonotype was found many times. This sequence joins TRBV6-1 and TRBJ2-1, with TRBD2 matching 7 bases. This CDR3 comprises 15 residues. Germline V CDR1 and CDR2: MNHNS, SASEGT. The ends lost 10 bases at V and 0 bases at J; junction bases unmatched: 9. The CDR3 sequence is CAISESGDSYNEQFF. For the CDR3, the DNA is TGTGCCATATCGGAGAGCGGGGACTCCTACAATGAGCAGTTCTTC.

This clonotype was seen at least ten times. The chain carries TRBV12-3 or TRBV12-4 and TRBJ1-2, with D possibly being TRBD1 (5 bases). Trimming removed 7 bases at V and 1 base at J, with 16 bases between. The CDR3 spans 15 residues. CDR3 nucleotides: TGTGCCAGCACCTCCCTGTTGAGGGGTAACTATGGCTACACCTTC. Protein product: CASTSLLRGNYGYTF.

This clonotype was seen many times. This chain connects TRBV4-3 to TRBJ2-5, with no clear D. Trimming removed 8 bases at V and 5 bases at J, with 12 bases between. CDR3 length equals 12 residues. CDR1 and CDR2 (germline): LGHNA, YSLEER. The chain's CDR3 is CASPNLTETQYF. CDR3 bases: TGCGCCAGCCCTAATCTAACGGAGACCCAGTACTTC.

The table lists this clonotype with many counts. The chain links TRBV20-1 to TRBJ2-5; a possible D gene is TRBD2 (6 bases). V was cut by 5 bases and J by 0 bases, with 25 bases left in between. This CDR3 contains 18 residues. In germline, CDR1 is DFQATT, CDR2 SNEGSKA (reference sequence). CDR3 nucleotides: TGCAGTGCTGGCCCCCCCGTTACTTGGCGGGGAGACCAAGAGACCCAGTACTTC. This encodes CSAGPPVTWRGDQETQYF.

This clonotype was counted at least ten times. This chain links TRBV7-2 with TRBJ1-2; possible D gene TRBD1, 6 bases. V dropped 5 bases and J dropped 5 bases, with 9 bases sitting between them. This CDR3 comprises 12 residues. Germline V gene lookup returns CDR1 SGHTA and CDR2 FQGNSA. The CDR3 is CASSIQGYGYTF. The CDR3 nucleotides read TGTGCCAGCAGCATCCAGGGGTATGGCTACACCTTC.

This clonotype came up many times. The chain couples TRBV9 to TRBJ1-2; unclear D gene. Germline loops: CDR1 SGDLS, CDR2 YYNGEE. The CDR3 runs to 13 residues. V lost 0 bases and J lost 5, with 8 bases in between. The CDR3 loop reads CASSVAARYGYTF. The CDR3 bases are TGTGCCAGCAGCGTAGCCGCCCGATATGGCTACACCTTC. The whole variable domain, remainder taken from reference TRBV9 and TRBJ1-2, is DSGVTQTPKHLITATGQRVTLRCSPRSGDLSVYWYQQSLDQGLQFLIQYYNGEERAKGNILERFSAQQFPDLHSELNLSSLELGDSALYFCASSVAARYGYTFGSGTRLTVV.

Ten or more counts support this clonotype. The J gene is TRBJ2-4, the V gene TRBV20-1; 7 positions match TRBD2. Germline-derived CDR1 and CDR2 are DFQATT and SNEGSKA (reference sequence). There are 16 residues in the CDR3. The V segment lost 3 bases and the J segment 1 base; nucleotides outside the gene matches: 9. This chain's CDR3 is CSASEGRGTAKNIQYF. The CDR3 DNA reads as TGCAGTGCTAGTGAGGGGAGGGGCACGGCCAAAAACATTCAGTACTTC.

This clonotype was seen ten or more times. The chain couples TRBV7-2 to TRBJ1-5; no clear D. Germline V gene lookup returns CDR1 SGHTA and CDR2 FQGNSA. The CDR3 spans 15 residues. V was shortened by 3 bases and J by 4 bases, with 13 bases between the two germline ends. The CDR3 DNA follows: TGTGCCAGCAGCTTCGCGGGGATGGGGAATCAGCCCCAGCATTTT. As protein: CASSFAGMGNQPQHF.

The sample holds many counts of this clonotype. This chain uses TRBV7-9 with TRBJ2-5; D may be TRBD1 (5 bases). V lost 5 bases and J lost 5, with 12 bases in between. CDR3 length: 13 residues. Germline loops: CDR1 SEHNR, CDR2 FQNEAQ (reference sequence). The CDR3 spells CASSKGVGETQYF. The CDR3 coding sequence is TGTGCCAGCAGCAAAGGGGTTGGGGAGACCCAGTACTTC. The full variable domain, in which reference TRBV7-9 and TRBJ2-5 provide the parts outside the CDR3, is DTGVSQNPRHKITKRGQNVTFRCDPISEHNRLYWYRQTLGQGPEFLTYFQNEAQLEKSRLLSDRFSAERPKGSFSTLEIQRTEQGDSAMYLCASSKGVGETQYFGPGTRLLVL.

Ten or more counts support this clonotype. The rearrangement uses TRBV7-2 and TRBJ2-1; 13 positions match TRBD2. Looked up from germline, CDR1 is SGHTA and CDR2 is FQGNSA. The V gene end was trimmed by 11 bases and the J gene end by 7 bases; junction bases not matched to a gene: 5. CDR3 length: 13 residues. The CDR3 loop reads CAGGLAGRNEQFF. The CDR3 region has the DNA TGTGCCGGGGGACTAGCGGGAAGGAATGAGCAGTTCTTC.

This clonotype is judged medium-sized (0.01 to 0.1%). The CDR3 protein is CASSLNSNSGNTIYF. The CDR3 bases are TGTGCCAGCAGCTTAAATTCAAACTCTGGAAACACCATATATTTT. This rearrangement joins TRBV7-2 to TRBJ1-3; D gene uncertain. The germline V and J ends were trimmed by 2 bases and 0 bases, with 8 bases remaining between them. The germline gives CDR1 SGHTA, CDR2 FQGNSA. This CDR3 contains 15 residues.

This clonotype was seen ten or more times. The chain is built from TRBV20-1 and TRBJ1-4; tentatively, D is TRBD1 (6 bases). Trimming took off 6 bases at V and 5 bases at J, with 16 bases between the two ends. CDR3 length: 14 amino acids. Per the germline V gene, CDR1 is DFQATT and CDR2 is SNEGSKA (reference sequence). The CDR3 sequence is CSALAEGVNEKLFF. The CDR3 DNA reads as TGCAGTGCCCTCGCGGAGGGGGTAAATGAAAAACTGTTTTTT.

This clonotype was recorded at least ten times. The chain has TRBV7-2 and TRBJ2-6; D gene uncertain. The V gene's germline CDR1 is SGHTA and CDR2 FQGNSA. The V and J ends lost 4 bases and 2 bases respectively, with 3 bases between them. The length of the CDR3 is 13 residues. The chain's CDR3 is CASSSAGANVLTF. The CDR3 region has the DNA TGTGCCAGCAGCTCGGCTGGGGCCAACGTCCTGACTTTC.